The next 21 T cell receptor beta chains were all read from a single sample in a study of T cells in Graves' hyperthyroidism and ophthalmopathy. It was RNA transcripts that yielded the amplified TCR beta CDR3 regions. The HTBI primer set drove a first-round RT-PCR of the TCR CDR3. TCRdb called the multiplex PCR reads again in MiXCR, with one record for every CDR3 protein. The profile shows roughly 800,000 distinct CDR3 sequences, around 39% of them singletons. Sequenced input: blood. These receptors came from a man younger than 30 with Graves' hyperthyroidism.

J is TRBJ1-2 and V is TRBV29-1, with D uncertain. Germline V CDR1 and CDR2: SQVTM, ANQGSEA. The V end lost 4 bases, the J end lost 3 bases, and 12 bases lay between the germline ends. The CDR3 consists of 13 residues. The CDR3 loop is CSVGLAGDYGYTF. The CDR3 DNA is TGCAGCGTTGGACTAGCGGGAGACTATGGCTACACCTTC. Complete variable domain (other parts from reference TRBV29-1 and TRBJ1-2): SAVISQKPSRDICQRGTSLTIQCQVDSQVTMMFWYRQQPGQSLTLIATANQGSEATYESGFVIDKFPISRPNLTFSTLTVSNMSPEDSSIYLCSVGLAGDYGYTFGSGTRLTVV.

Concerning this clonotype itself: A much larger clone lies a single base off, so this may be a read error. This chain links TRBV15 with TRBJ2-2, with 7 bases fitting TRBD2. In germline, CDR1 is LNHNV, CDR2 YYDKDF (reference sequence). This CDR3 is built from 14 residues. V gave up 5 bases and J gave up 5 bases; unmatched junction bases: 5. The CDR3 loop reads CATSGAGITGELFF. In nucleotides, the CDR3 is TGTGCCACCAGCGGAGCGGGGATAACCGGGGAGCTGTTTTTT. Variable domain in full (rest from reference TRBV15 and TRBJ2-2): DAMVIQNPRYQVTQFGKPVTLSCSQTLNHNVMYWYQQKSSQAPKLLFHYYDKDFNNEADTPDNFQSRRPNTSFCFLDIRSPGLGDTAMYLCATSGAGITGELFFGEGSRLTVL.

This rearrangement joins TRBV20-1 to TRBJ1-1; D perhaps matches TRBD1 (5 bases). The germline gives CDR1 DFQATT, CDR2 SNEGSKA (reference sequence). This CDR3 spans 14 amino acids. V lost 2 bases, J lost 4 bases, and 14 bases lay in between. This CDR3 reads CSARSGAVGTEAFF. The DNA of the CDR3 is TGCAGTGCTAGATCTGGGGCGGTGGGCACTGAAGCTTTCTTT.

For the CDR3, the DNA is TGCAGCGTTCAATCTGGAAACACCTTC. Protein: CSVQSGNTF. This chain links TRBV29-1 with TRBJ1-2; D gene unclear. The V end lost 5 bases, the J end lost 12 bases, and 10 bases lay between the germline ends. CDR3 size: 9 residues. Germline V CDR1 and CDR2: SQVTM, ANQGSEA.

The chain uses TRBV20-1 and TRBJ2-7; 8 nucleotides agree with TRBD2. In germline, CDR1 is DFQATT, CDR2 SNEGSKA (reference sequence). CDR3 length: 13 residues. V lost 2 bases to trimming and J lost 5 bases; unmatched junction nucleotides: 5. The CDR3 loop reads CSARKRETHEQYF. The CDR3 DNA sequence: TGCAGTGCTAGAAAGCGGGAGACCCACGAGCAGTACTTC.

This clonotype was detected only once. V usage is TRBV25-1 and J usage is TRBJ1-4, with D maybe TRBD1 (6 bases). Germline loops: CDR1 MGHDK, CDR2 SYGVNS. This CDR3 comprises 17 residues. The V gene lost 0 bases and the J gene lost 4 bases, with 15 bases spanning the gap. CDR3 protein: CASSEYSGGGDNEKLFF. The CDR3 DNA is TGTGCCAGCAGTGAATATTCCGGGGGCGGTGATAATGAAAAACTGTTTTTT.

CDR3 bases: TGTGCCAGCAGTGAAAGAGGGGGTGGCTACACCTTC. Amino acids: CASSERGGGYTF. The J gene is TRBJ1-2, the V gene TRBV2; tentative D call: TRBD1 (6 bases). Trimming left V 2 bases short and J 7 bases short, with 8 bases between. The CDR3 is 12 residues long. Per the germline V gene, CDR1 is SNHLY and CDR2 is FYNNEI.

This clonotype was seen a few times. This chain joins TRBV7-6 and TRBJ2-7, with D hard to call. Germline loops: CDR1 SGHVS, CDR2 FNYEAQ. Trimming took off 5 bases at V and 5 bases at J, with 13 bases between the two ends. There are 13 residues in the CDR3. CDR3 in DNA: TGTGCCAGCAGCCCGGGTACCCCCAACGAGCAGTACTTC. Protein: CASSPGTPNEQYF.

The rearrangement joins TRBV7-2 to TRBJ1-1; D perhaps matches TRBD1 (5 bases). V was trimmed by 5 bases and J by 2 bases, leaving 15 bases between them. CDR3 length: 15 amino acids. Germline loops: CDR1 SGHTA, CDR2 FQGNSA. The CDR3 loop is CASSPGGQANTEAFF. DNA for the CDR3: TGTGCCAGCAGCCCAGGAGGACAAGCCAACACTGAAGCTTTCTTT.

CDR3 sequence (DNA): TGTGCCAGCAGTTCCAACGGGGGGGGTAGAACTGAAGCTTTCTTT. Protein sequence: CASSSNGGGRTEAFF. The chain links TRBV7-9 to TRBJ1-1; TRBD1 might be the D (5 bases). The CDR3 is 15 residues long. Trimming left V 6 bases short and J 5 bases short, with 19 bases between. Per germline, CDR1 SEHNR and CDR2 FQNEAQ (reference sequence).

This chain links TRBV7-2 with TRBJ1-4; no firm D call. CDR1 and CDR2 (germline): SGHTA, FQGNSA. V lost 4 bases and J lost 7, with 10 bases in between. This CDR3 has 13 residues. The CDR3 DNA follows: TGTGCCAGCAGCTCCGTTATGGGTGAAAAACTGTTTTTT. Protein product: CASSSVMGEKLFF.

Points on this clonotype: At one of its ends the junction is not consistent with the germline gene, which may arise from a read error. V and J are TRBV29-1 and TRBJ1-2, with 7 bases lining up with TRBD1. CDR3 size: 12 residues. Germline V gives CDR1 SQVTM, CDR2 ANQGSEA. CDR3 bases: TGCAGCGCAGTGACGACAGGGACCCAATTCGCCTTC. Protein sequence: CSAVTTGTQFAF. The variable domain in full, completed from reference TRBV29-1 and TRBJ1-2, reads SAVISQKPSRDICQRGTSLTIQCQVDSQVTMMFWYRQQPGQSLTLIATANQGSEATYESGFVIDKFPISRPNLTFSTLTVSNMSPEDSSIYLCSAVTTGTQFAFGSGTRLTVV.

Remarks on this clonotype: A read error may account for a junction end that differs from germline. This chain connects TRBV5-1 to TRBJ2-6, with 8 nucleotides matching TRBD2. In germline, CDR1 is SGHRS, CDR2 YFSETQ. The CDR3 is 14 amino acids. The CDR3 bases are TGCGTCAGCAGCGGGGGATCCGGGGCCAACGTCCTGACTTTC. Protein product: CVSSGGSGANVLTF.

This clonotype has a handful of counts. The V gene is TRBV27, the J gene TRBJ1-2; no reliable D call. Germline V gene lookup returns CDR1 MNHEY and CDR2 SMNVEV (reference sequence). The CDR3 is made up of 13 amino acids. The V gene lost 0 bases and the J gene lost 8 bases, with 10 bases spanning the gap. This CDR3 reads CASSLSSLSGYTF. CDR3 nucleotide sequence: TGTGCCAGCAGTTTATCTTCTCTGAGCGGCTACACCTTC.

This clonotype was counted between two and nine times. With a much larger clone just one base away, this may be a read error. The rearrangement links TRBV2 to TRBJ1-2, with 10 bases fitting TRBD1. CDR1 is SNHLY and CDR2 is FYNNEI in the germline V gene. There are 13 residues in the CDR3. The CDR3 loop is CAGSGTGDSGYTF. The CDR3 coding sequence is TGTGCCGGCAGCGGGACAGGGGACTCTGGCTACACCTTC.

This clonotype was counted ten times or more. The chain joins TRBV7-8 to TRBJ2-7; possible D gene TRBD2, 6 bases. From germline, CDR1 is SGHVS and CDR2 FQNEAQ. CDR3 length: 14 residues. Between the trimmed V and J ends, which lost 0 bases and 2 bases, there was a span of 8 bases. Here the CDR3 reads CASSLAGSTYEQYF. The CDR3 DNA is TGTGCCAGCAGCTTAGCCGGGAGCACCTACGAGCAGTACTTC.

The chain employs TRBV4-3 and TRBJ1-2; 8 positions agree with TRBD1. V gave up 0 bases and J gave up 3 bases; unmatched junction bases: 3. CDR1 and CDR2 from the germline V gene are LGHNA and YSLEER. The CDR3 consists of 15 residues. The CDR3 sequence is CASSQERTGYYGYTF. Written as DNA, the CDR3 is TGCGCCAGCAGCCAAGAACGGACAGGGTACTATGGCTACACCTTC.

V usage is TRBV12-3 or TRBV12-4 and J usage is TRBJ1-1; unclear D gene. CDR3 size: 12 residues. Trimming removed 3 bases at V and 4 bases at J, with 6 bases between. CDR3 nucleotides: TGTGCCAGCAGTTTTGCCGTCACTGAAGCTTTCTTT. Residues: CASSFAVTEAFF.

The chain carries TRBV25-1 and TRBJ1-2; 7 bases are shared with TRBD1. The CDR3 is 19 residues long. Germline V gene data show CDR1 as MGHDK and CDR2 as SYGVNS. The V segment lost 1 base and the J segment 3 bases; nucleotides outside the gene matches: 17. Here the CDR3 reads CASSEFFVAGARGDYGYTF. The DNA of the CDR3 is TGTGCCAGCAGTGAATTTTTCGTAGCAGGGGCCAGGGGGGACTATGGCTACACCTTC.

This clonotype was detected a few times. The CDR3 DNA sequence: TGTGCCAGCAGTTTCTTCTCTCGGCCAGGCCTTAATGAAAAACTGTTTTTT. Amino acids: CASSFFSRPGLNEKLFF. V usage is TRBV6-6 and J usage is TRBJ1-4, with D hard to call. The CDR3 runs 17 residues. Germline assignment: CDR1 MNHNY and CDR2 SVGAGI (reference sequence). The germline V and J ends were trimmed by 4 bases and 4 bases, with 19 bases remaining between them.

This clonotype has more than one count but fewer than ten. The CDR3 DNA is TGCGCCAGCAGAGTGGAACAGGGGGCTGGAGAGCAGTACTTC. It yields the protein CASRVEQGAGEQYF. The chain combines TRBV5-1 with TRBJ2-7; 9 bases are a match to TRBD1. The trim removed 5 bases at V and 7 bases at J, leaving 10 bases unmatched. Germline values: CDR1 SGHRS, CDR2 YFSETQ. This CDR3 region has 14 residues.